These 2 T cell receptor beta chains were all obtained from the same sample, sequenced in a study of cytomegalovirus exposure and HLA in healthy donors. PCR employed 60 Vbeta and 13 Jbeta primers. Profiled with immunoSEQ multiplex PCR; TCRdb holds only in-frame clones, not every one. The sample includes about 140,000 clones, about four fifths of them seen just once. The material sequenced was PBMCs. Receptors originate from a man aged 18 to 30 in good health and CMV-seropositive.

In nucleotides, the CDR3 is TGTGCCAGCAAGCGCACTAGAGGCATCTACTATGAGCAGTACTTC. The encoded protein is CASKRTRGIYYEQYF. This chain joins TRBV2 and TRBJ2-5; tentatively, D is TRBD2 (5 bases). In germline, CDR1 is SNHLY, CDR2 FYNNEI. This CDR3 comprises 15 residues. V dropped 7 bases and J dropped 11 bases, with 26 bases sitting between them.

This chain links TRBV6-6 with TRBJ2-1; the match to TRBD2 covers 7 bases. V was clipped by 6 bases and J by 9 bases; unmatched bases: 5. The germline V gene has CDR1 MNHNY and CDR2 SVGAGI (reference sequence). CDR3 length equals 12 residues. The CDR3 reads CASSRDYGEQFF. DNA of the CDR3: TGTGCCAGCAGCAGGGACTACGGTGAGCAGTTCTTC.